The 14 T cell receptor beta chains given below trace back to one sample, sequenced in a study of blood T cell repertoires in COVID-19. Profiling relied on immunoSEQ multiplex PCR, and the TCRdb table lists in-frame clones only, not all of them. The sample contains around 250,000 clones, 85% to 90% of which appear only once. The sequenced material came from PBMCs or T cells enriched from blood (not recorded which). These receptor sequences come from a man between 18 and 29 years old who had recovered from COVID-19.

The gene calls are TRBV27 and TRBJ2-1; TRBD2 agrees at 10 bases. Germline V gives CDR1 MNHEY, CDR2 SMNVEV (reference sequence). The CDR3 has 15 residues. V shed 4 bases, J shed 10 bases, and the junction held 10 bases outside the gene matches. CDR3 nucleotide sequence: TGTGCCAGCAGTTCCCAGCGGGAGGGGCTTCGGGAGCAGTTCTTC. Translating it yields CASSSQREGLREQFF.

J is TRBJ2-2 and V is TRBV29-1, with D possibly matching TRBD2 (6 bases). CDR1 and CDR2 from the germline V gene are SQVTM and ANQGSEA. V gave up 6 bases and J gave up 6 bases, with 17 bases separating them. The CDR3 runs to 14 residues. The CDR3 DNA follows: TGCAGCGTCGAACCGGGAGAAGGGGCCGGGGAGCTGTTTTTT. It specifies CSVEPGEGAGELFF.

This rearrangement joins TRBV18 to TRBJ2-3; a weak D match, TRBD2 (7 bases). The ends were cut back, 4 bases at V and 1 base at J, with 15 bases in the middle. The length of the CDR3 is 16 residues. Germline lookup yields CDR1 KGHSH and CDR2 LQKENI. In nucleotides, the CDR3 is TGTGCCAGCTCACAGGGGGGGGCCTCTCGCACAGATACGCAGTATTTT. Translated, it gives CASSQGGASRTDTQYF.

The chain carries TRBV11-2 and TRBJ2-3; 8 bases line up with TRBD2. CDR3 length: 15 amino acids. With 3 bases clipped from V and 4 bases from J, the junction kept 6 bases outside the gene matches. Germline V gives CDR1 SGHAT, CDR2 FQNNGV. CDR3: CASSFGGRPADTQYF. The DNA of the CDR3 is TGTGCCAGCAGCTTCGGCGGGAGGCCAGCAGATACGCAGTATTTT.

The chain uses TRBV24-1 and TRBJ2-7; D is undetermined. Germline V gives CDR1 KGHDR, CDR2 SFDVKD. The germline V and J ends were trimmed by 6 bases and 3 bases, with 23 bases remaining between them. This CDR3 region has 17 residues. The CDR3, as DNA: TGTGCCACCAGTCAACGGATCACGGTTCCCACGGGCTACGAGCAGTACTTC. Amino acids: CATSQRITVPTGYEQYF.

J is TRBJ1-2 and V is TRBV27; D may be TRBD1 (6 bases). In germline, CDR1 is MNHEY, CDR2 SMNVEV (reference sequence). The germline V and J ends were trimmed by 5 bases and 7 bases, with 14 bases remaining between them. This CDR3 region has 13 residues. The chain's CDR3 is CASSPHRAGGYTF. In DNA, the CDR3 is TGTGCCAGCAGTCCCCACAGGGCTGGTGGCTACACCTTC.

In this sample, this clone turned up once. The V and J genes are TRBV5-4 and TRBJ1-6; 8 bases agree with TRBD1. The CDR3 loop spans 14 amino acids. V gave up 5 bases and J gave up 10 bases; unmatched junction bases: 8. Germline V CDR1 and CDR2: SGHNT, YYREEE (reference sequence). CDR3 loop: CASRGQGAQSPLHF. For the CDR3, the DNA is TGTGCCAGCAGAGGCCAGGGGGCACAATCACCCCTCCACTTT.

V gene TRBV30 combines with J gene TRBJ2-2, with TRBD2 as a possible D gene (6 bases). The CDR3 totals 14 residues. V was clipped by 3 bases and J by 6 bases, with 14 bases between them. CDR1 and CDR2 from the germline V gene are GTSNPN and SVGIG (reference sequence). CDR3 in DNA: TGTGCCTGGAGCCGCGGGACTTTTCCCGGGGAGCTGTTTTTT. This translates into CAWSRGTFPGELFF.

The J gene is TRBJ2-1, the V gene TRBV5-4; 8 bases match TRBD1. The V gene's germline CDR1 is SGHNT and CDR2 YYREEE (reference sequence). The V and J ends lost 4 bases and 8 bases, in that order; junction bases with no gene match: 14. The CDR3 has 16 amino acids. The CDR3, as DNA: TGTGCCAGCAGCCGCCCGACAGGGGAAGATCGCTATGAGCAGTTCTTC. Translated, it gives CASSRPTGEDRYEQFF.

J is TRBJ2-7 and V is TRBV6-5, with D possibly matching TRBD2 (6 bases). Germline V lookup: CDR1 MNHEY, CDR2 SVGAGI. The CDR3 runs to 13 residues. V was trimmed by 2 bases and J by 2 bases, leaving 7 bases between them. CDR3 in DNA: TGTGCCAGCAGTTACCCGGGAGCCTACGAGCAGTACTTC. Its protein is CASSYPGAYEQYF.

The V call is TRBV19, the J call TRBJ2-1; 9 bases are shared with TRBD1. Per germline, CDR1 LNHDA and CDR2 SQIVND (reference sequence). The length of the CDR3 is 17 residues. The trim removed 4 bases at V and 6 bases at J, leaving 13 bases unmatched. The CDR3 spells CASSNSPGGQGRNEQFF. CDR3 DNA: TGTGCCAGTAGTAATAGCCCAGGGGGACAGGGCCGCAATGAGCAGTTCTTC.

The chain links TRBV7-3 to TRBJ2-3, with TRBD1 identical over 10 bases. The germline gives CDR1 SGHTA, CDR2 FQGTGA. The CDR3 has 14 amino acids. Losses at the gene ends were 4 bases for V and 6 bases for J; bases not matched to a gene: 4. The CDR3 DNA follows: TGTGCCAGCAGCTCGGGACAGGGGTACGATACGCAGTATTTT. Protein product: CASSSGQGYDTQYF.

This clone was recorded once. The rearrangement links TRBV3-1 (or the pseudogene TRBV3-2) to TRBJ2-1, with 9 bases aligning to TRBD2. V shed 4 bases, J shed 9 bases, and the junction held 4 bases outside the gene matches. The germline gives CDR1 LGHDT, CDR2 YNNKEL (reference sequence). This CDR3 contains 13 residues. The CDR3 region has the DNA TGTGCCAGCAGCCGAGCGGGGGGAACTGAGCAGTTCTTC. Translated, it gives CASSRAGGTEQFF.

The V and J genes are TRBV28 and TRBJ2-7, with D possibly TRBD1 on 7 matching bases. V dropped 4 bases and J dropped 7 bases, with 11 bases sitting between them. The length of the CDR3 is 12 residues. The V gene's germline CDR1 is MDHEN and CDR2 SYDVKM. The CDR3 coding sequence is TGTGCCAGCAGTTCAGGGGGGCGGGAGCAGTACTTC. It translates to CASSSGGREQYF. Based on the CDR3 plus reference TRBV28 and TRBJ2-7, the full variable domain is DVKVTQSSRYLVKRTGEKVFLECVQDMDHENMFWYRQDPGLGLRLIYFSYDVKMKEKGDIPEGYSVSREKKERFSLILESASTNQTSMYLCASSSGGREQYFGPGTRLTVT.